This T cell receptor beta chain was captured in a study of blood T cells in healthy people across ages. A sample-barcoded 5' primer and a J-beta primer mix were used in a second PCR of roughly 7 to 11 cycles. Every cDNA molecule bore a tag from a template-switch adaptor containing 12 random nucleotides. TCRdb re-derived calls from the 5' RACE reads in MiXCR, one entry per CDR3 protein. The profile shows 600,000 to 850,000 distinct CDR3 sequences, roughly 44% of them singletons. In germline, CDR1 is SGHTA, CDR2 FQGTGA. The CDR3 spans 15 residues. Trimming stripped 5 bases from V and 3 bases from J, with 17 bases between. This clonotype was detected a few times.

The chain joins TRBV7-3 to TRBJ2-7; tentative D call: TRBD2 (5 bases). This receptor was obtained from a woman aged 60-75 years in good health. Sequencing used blood. This chain's CDR3 is CASSATSAPFYEQYF. In nucleotides, the CDR3 is TGTGCCAGCAGCGCCACTAGTGCCCCTTTCTACGAGCAGTACTTC.